The next 3 T cell receptor beta chains were all read from a single sample in a study of T cells after yellow fever vaccination (dated by TCRdb to between 2018 and 2021). Read against the paper, the sample's treatment or condition label means: live attenuated yellow fever vaccine strain. Libraries were built with 5' RACE. The sample was run on an Illumina HiSeq 2500. TCRdb took the public reads, trimmed them with fastp at Q25, ran MiXCR for clone calling and kept in-frame beta chains. All rows with the same CDR3 protein become a single entry with the most common DNA and genes. This sample lists over 110,000 distinct CDR3 sequences; 7.7% were detected once. The ten top clones hold approximately 0.67% of the sample. The sample here was CD4+ T cells sorted from PBMCs, taken 5 days after the yellow fever booster vaccination. The origin of the receptors is a man aged 25-40 years who received the YFV17D yellow fever vaccine.

This clonotype occurred many times. The chain uses TRBV7-2 and TRBJ1-2, with D tentatively TRBD1 (6 bases). Germline assignment: CDR1 SGHTA and CDR2 FQGNSA. V was trimmed by 4 bases and J by 8 bases, leaving 14 bases between them. The CDR3 totals 13 residues. The CDR3 sequence: CASSSGGHLGYTF. The CDR3 DNA reads as TGTGCCAGCAGCTCGGGGGGGCATCTAGGCTACACCTTC.

This clonotype was counted ten times or more. V and J are TRBV18 and TRBJ2-7; D gene ambiguous. Germline CDR1 KGHSH, CDR2 LQKENI. The germline V and J ends were trimmed by 4 bases and 2 bases, with 12 bases remaining between them. The CDR3 consists of 14 residues. The CDR3 DNA follows: TGTGCCAGCTCACGCGAAGGACCGACCTACGAGCAGTACTTC. It is translated as CASSREGPTYEQYF. The full variable domain, with the rest looked up from reference TRBV18 and TRBJ2-7, is NAGVMQNPRHLVRRRGQEARLRCSPMKGHSHVYWYRQLPEEGLKFMVYLQKENIIDESGMPKERFSAEFPKEGPSILRIQQVVRGDSAAYFCASSREGPTYEQYFGPGTRLTVT.

The rearrangement links TRBV19 to TRBJ2-4, with D tentatively TRBD1 (6 bases). Germline assignment: CDR1 LNHDA and CDR2 SQIVND (reference sequence). V lost 5 bases and J lost 8, with 10 bases in between. CDR3 length: 12 amino acids. The CDR3 region is CASSRDIDIQYF. The CDR3 DNA reads TGTGCCAGTAGTCGGGACATTGACATTCAGTACTTC.